The entry below gives a single T cell receptor beta chain sequence along with its context. The target of this receptor is not known. Qualities for individual bases were not recorded, and no much larger clone is one base off. The immunoSEQ Assay, a bias-controlled multiplex PCR, was used to amplify TCRbeta CDR3 regions from genomic DNA. The study's processing was this. The number of nucleated cells in each sample was estimated by amplification of reference gene primers within the assay. To quantify the absolute abundance of each unique TCRbeta CDR3 rearrangement, sequence reads were collapsed and filtered. For each sample, productive Simpson clonality was calculated as the square root of Simpson's diversity index over productive rearrangements. The clones in this table, taken by TCRdb from immuneACCESS, are in-frame only. Not every clone is retained; where verified, under half of the shortfall comes from an unresolved V gene, and the cause of the rest is unknown. V, J and clone size are taken as reported in that table, and D and trimming were inferred from the DNA itself. This sample has approximately 120,000 clones in its table, and around four fifths of those were observed once. The ten largest account for about 6% of the sample.

This sample was included in a study of blood T cell repertoires in COVID-19 (dated by TCRdb to about 2020). With regard to the full study: Samples from collaborators originated in the United States, Italy and Spain and spanned both the acute and convalescent phases of COVID-19. Subjects who had been exposed to COVID-19, were actively infected with it, or had recovered from it provided the deeply sampled blood TCRbeta repertoires that made up the dataset. Samples came from the ongoing ImmuneRACE study (first 160 participants) plus 1,254 subjects from 6 global collaborators. The repertoires were released in a freely available public database intended as a resource for research on the immune response to SARS-CoV-2. Where HLA class I and class II types were available, the types were taken from metadata supplied by the sample provider, not from assay-based typing. Sample metadata almost always included a de-identified subject ID, COVID-19 status, age in years and sex. The material from the prospective study consisted of cDNA or gDNA derived from T cells, B-cell-depleted T cells, or PBMCs. Overall study outcomes, separate from this receptor: The amount of clinical and demographic metadata varied by source and participant and was provided uncurated.

One collaborating source in Seattle enrolled patients during active infection and followed them longitudinally through the course of disease. Collaborating institutions collected whole blood in K2EDTA tubes following their own protocols. For TCRbeta analysis, collaborator samples were shipped as frozen whole blood, as isolated PBMCs, or as DNA extracted from either sample type. The CDR3 runs 14 residues from the cysteine to the phenylalanine. The sequence is cut down to CDR3 DNA, 42 bases in frame from base 1. V is reduced by 3 bases and J by 2 bases, leaving a spacing of 11 bases between them. From the germline V gene, CDR1 is MDHEN and CDR2 is SYDVKM.

The sample taken for sequencing was peripheral blood. The source is an elderly man with COVID-19, enrolled during active disease. The V gene is TRBV28 and the J gene is TRBJ2-7; TRBD1 might be the D gene, on 6 matching bases. The CDR3 region reads CASSFPQGTYEQYF. DNA sequence: TGTGCCAGCAGTTTCCCGCAGGGGACCTACGAGCAGTACTTC.